This T cell receptor (beta chain) was observed in a study of T cell changes during pregnancy in multiple sclerosis (dated by TCRdb to the late 2010s). Context from the whole study: The study looked at changes in the T cell repertoire across pregnancy in women with multiple sclerosis.

Turning to this clone: The antigen it recognizes is unknown. No base qualities exist here, and no much larger clone lies one base off it.

The library was generated by the immunoSEQ multiplex PCR assay. Sourced from immuneACCESS, this table was stored by TCRdb with only in-frame sequences that have V and J called. A share of the clones is absent; for the studies checked, an unresolved V gene accounts for under half, and the remainder has no known explanation. This sample holds 40,000 to 45,000 clones; roughly 90% were observed only once. About 6.7% of the sample comes from the top ten. Including cysteine and phenylalanine, the CDR3 has 16 amino acids. The retained sequence is limited to the CDR3, 48 bases, with the frame set at the first base. The germline V gene (reference sequence) gives CDR1 as LNHDA and CDR2 as SQIVND. The V and J ends are trimmed by 6 bases and 7 bases, leaving 22 bases between them.

The receptor's source is a female donor with multiple sclerosis, enrolled in a pregnancy study. The chain is made from TRBV19 and TRBJ2-1; tentative D gene TRBD1, with 6 bases matching. Here the sequenced sample was CD8+ T cells from peripheral blood mononuclear cells, taken in the third trimester of pregnancy. The CDR3 sequence is CASRTTEGDPDNEQFF. The nucleotide sequence reads as follows: TGTGCCAGTAGGACGACTGAGGGGGACCCGGATAATGAGCAGTTCTTC.